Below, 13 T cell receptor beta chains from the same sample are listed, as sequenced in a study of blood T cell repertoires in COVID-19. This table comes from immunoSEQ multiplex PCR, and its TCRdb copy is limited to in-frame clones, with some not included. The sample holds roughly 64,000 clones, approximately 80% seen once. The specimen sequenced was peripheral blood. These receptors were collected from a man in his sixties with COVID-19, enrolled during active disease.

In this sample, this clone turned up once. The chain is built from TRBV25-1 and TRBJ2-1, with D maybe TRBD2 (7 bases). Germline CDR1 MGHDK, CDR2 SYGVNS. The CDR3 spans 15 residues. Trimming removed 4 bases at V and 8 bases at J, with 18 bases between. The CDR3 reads CASSAPGGGGDEQFF. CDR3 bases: TGTGCCAGCAGTGCACCGGGGGGCGGGGGCGATGAGCAGTTCTTC.

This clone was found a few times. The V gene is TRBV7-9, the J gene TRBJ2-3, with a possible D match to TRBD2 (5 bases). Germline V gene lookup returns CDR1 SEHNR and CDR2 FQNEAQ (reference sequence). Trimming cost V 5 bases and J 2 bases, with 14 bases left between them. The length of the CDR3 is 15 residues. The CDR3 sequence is CASSLNSGITDTQYF. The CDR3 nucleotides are TGTGCCAGCAGCCTAAATTCGGGAATCACAGATACGCAGTATTTT.

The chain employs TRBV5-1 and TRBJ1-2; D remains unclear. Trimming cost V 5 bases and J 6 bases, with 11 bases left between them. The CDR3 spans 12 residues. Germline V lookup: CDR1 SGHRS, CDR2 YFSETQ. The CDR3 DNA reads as TGCGCCAGCAGGTTTACGGGTAATGGCTACACCTTC. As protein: CASRFTGNGYTF.

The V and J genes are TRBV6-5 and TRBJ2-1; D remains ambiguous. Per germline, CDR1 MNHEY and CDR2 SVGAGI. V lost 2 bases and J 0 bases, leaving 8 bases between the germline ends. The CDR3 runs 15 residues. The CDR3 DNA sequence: TGTGCCAGCAGTTACGAACTGAGCTCCTACAATGAGCAGTTCTTC. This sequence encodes CASSYELSSYNEQFF.

The CDR3: CASSLAGQWGHTAFF. CDR3 DNA sequence: TGTGCCAGCAGCTTGGCGGGACAGTGGGGCCATACAGCTTTCTTT. V and J are TRBV5-4 and TRBJ1-1; 7 bases map to TRBD1. This CDR3 comprises 15 residues. The germline V gene has CDR1 SGHNT and CDR2 YYREEE (reference sequence). With 0 bases clipped from V and 10 bases from J, the junction kept 12 bases outside the gene matches.

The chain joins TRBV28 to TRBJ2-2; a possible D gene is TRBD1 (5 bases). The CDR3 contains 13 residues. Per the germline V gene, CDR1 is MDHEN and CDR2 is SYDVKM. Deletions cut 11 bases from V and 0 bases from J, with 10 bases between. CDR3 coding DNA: TGTGCCGTACAGGCCGCGAACACCGGGGAGCTGTTTTTT. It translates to CAVQAANTGELFF.

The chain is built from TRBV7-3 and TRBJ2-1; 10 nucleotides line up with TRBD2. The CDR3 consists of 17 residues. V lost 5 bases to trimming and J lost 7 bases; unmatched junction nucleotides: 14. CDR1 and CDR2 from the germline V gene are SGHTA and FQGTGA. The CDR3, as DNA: TGTGCCAGCAGCCCCGCCGTGAGCGGGAGGGCCGAAAATGAGCAGTTCTTC. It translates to CASSPAVSGRAENEQFF.

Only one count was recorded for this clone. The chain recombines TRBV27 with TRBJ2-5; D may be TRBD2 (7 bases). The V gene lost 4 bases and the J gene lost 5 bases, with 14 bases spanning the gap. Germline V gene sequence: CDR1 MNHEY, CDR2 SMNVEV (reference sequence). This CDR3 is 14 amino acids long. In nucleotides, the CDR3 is TGTGCCAGCAGTTGGGGGGGGGCCAGGGAGACCCAGTACTTC. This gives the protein CASSWGGARETQYF.

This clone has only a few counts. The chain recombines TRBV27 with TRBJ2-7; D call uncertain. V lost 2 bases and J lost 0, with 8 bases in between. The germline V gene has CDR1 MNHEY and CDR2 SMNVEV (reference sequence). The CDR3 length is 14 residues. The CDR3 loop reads CASSLVPGSYEQYF. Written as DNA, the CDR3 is TGTGCCAGCAGTTTAGTGCCAGGCTCCTACGAGCAGTACTTC.

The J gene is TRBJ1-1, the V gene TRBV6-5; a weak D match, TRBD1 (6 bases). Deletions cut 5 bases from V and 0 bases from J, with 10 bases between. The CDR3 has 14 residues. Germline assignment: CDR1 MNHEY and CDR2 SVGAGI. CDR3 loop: CASSIRTVNTEAFF. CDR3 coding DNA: TGTGCCAGCAGTATCCGGACAGTGAACACTGAAGCTTTCTTT.

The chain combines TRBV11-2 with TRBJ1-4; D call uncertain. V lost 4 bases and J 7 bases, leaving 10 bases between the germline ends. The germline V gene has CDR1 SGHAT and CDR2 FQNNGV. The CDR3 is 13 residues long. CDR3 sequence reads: CASSWSAGEKLFF. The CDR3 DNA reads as TGTGCCAGCAGCTGGTCCGCAGGTGAAAAACTGTTTTTT.

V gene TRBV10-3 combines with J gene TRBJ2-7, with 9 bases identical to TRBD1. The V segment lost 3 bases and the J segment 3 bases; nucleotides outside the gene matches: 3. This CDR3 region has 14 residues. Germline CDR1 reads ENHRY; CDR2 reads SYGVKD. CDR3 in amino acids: CAISENRGLYEQYF. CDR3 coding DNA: TGTGCCATCAGTGAAAACAGGGGGCTCTACGAGCAGTACTTC.

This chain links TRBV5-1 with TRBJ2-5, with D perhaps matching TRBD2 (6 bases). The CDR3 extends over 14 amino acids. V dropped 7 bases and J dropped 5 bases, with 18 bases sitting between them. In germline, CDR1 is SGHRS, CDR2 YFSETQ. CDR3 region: CASERSPGGETQYF. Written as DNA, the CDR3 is TGCGCCAGCGAACGTAGCCCCGGAGGGGAGACCCAGTACTTC. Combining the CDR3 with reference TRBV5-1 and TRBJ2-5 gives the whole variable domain KAGVTQTPRYLIKTRGQQVTLSCSPISGHRSVSWYQQTPGQGLQFLFEYFSETQRNKGNFPGRFSGRQFSNSRSEMNVSTLELGDSALYLCASERSPGGETQYFGPGTRLLVL.